This T cell receptor beta chain was captured by sequencing in a study of blood T cells in healthy people across ages. Study results and limitations: Observed TCR beta diversity per million T cells went down as age went up. This fall followed a roughly linear course with age. Researchers deemed the diversity estimates from one million T cells underestimates.

A sample-barcoded 5' primer and a J-beta primer mix were used in a second PCR of roughly 6 to 12 cycles. Tags on each cDNA molecule came from a template-switch adaptor with 12 random nucleotides. TCRdb reprocessed the 5' RACE reads with MiXCR, giving one entry per CDR3 protein. The sample records 1.5 million to 2 million distinct CDR3 sequences, about 30% being singletons. CDR3 size: 14 residues. CDR1 is SGHRS and CDR2 is YFSETQ in the germline V gene. This clonotype was seen at least ten times. Its specificity is unknown. One junction end does not reproduce the germline sequence, and a read error may be involved.

The chain is built from TRBV5-1 and TRBJ1-4; D is perhaps TRBD1 (5 bases). Sequencing used blood. The source of this sequence is a woman aged 25 to 39 in good health. This CDR3 is CASSLAGGGEKLFF. CDR3 DNA sequence: TGTGCCAGCAGCTTAGCCGGGGGAGGCGAAAAACTGTTTTTT.